One sample yielded the 27 T cell receptor beta chains listed below, sequenced in a study of technical replicates of blood from a few donors. TCRdb keeps only in-frame clones here, not all; method: immunoSEQ multiplex PCR. The table records under 100,000 clones, 95% to 97% of them present only once. What was sequenced was T cells isolated from PBMCs. The origin of the receptors is a human donor in good health.

Worth noting for this clone: The germline gene is not matched at one end of the junction; a read error may be the cause. Other DNA sequences within the sample encode an identical CDR3. This chain uses TRBV28 with TRBJ2-7, with TRBD1 matching over 7 bases. Per the germline V gene, CDR1 is MDHEN and CDR2 is SYDVKM. The CDR3 sequence is 14 residues long. The CDR3 DNA reads as TGTGCCAGCAACCCGACAGGGTGGGCCTACGAGCAGTACTTT. It translates to CASNPTGWAYEQYF.

The rearrangement uses TRBV19 and TRBJ2-7; 16 bases agree with TRBD2. V dropped 3 bases and J dropped 0; count of bases not matched to a gene: 5. CDR1 and CDR2 from the germline V gene are LNHDA and SQIVND (reference sequence). The CDR3 sequence is 18 residues long. This CDR3 is CASSMQGLAGGPSYEQYF. The CDR3 DNA reads as TGTGCCAGTAGTATGCAGGGACTAGCGGGAGGGCCCTCCTACGAGCAGTACTTC.

The V call is TRBV5-4, the J call TRBJ2-7, with TRBD2 identical over 12 bases. Germline V gene data show CDR1 as SGHNT and CDR2 as YYREEE (reference sequence). This CDR3 has 14 residues. Germline trimming cut 4 bases from V and 5 bases from J; bases unmatched to any gene: 4. Written as DNA, the CDR3 is TGTGCCAGCAGCGTGACTAGCGGGAGTGACGAGCAGTACTTC. This encodes CASSVTSGSDEQYF.

This sequence joins TRBV2 and TRBJ2-2; TRBD1 is a possible D gene (6 bases). The CDR3 runs 13 residues. Germline V gene data show CDR1 as SNHLY and CDR2 as FYNNEI. Between the trimmed V and J ends, which lost 7 bases and 4 bases, there was a span of 10 bases. CDR3: CASTRGSTGELFF. CDR3 sequence (DNA): TGTGCCAGCACCAGGGGTTCCACCGGGGAGCTGTTTTTT.

This chain joins TRBV27 and TRBJ1-5, with D maybe TRBD1 (5 bases). V lost 5 bases and J lost 4, with 12 bases in between. The germline gives CDR1 MNHEY, CDR2 SMNVEV (reference sequence). This CDR3 has 14 amino acids. CDR3 residues: CASSDLGGNQPQHF. CDR3 DNA sequence: TGTGCCAGCAGTGACCTTGGGGGGAATCAGCCCCAGCATTTT.

V usage is TRBV19 and J usage is TRBJ1-1, with D unclear. This CDR3 is built from 15 residues. The germline V gene encodes CDR1 LNHDA and CDR2 SQIVND (reference sequence). Trimming stripped 8 bases from V and 4 bases from J, with 20 bases between. CDR3: CASGFSANTGTEAFF. CDR3 bases: TGTGCCAGTGGGTTTTCTGCGAACACGGGCACTGAAGCTTTCTTT.

J is TRBJ1-2 and V is TRBV5-1; TRBD1 agrees at 7 bases. The length of the CDR3 is 14 residues. The trim removed 7 bases at V and 5 bases at J, leaving 11 bases unmatched. Germline lookup yields CDR1 SGHRS and CDR2 YFSETQ. The CDR3 DNA reads as TGCGCCAGCCGGAGCCGACAGGGCAATTATGGCTACACCTTC. It encodes CASRSRQGNYGYTF.

In this sample, this clone turned up once. The chain links TRBV7-2 to TRBJ1-4; TRBD1 is a possible D gene (5 bases). Trimming removed 3 bases from V and 4 bases from J, with 15 bases in between. CDR3 size: 16 residues. From germline, CDR1 is SGHTA and CDR2 FQGNSA. As DNA, the CDR3 is TGTGCCAGCAGCTTCGAGGGTCGGGGGAGTAATGAAAAACTGTTTTTT. Protein product: CASSFEGRGSNEKLFF.

This rearrangement joins TRBV9 to TRBJ1-3; D remains ambiguous. This CDR3 has 15 amino acids. Trimming cost V 1 base and J 4 bases, with 12 bases left between them. Germline-derived CDR1 and CDR2 are SGDLS and YYNGEE. In nucleotides, the CDR3 is TGTGCCAGCAGCGTAATCGGGGAGGTAGGAAACACCATATATTTT. Translating gives CASSVIGEVGNTIYF.

This clone was detected once. V gene TRBV5-1 combines with J gene TRBJ2-3; TRBD2 might be the D (5 bases). The CDR3 length is 15 residues. CDR1 and CDR2 from the germline V gene are SGHRS and YFSETQ. V was pared by 0 bases and J by 3 bases, with 11 bases between. The CDR3 loop is CASSLAQDWTDTQYF. The CDR3 coding sequence is TGCGCCAGCAGCTTGGCCCAGGACTGGACAGATACGCAGTATTTT.

V gene TRBV6-5 combines with J gene TRBJ2-5, with a tentative D call TRBD2 (5 bases). The CDR3 spans 14 residues. V lost 2 bases and J lost 2, with 9 bases in between. Looked up from germline, CDR1 is MNHEY and CDR2 is SVGAGI. CDR3 nucleotides: TGTGCCAGCAGTTACGCGGGCAGACAAGAGACCCAGTACTTC. Amino acid sequence: CASSYAGRQETQYF.

The chain links TRBV6-5 to TRBJ1-1; D possibly corresponds to TRBD1 (5 bases). The CDR3 is made up of 16 amino acids. Germline CDR1 and CDR2: MNHEY and SVGAGI. The V and J ends lost 3 bases and 4 bases respectively, with 18 bases between them. In nucleotides, the CDR3 is TGTGCCAGCAGTTATCGAGGGATGGGGGGATTCACTGAAGCTTTCTTT. Translated: CASSYRGMGGFTEAFF.

CDR3 sequence (DNA): TGTGCCACCCAAAGAGGGAACACTGAAGCTTTCTTT. Its translation is CATQRGNTEAFF. This chain joins TRBV10-3 and TRBJ1-1; D call uncertain. The V end lost 10 bases, the J end lost 1 base, and 10 bases lay between the germline ends. This CDR3 contains 12 residues. The V gene's germline CDR1 is ENHRY and CDR2 SYGVKD.

The V call is TRBV5-1, the J call TRBJ2-7, with 11 bases aligning to TRBD2. Trimming removed 1 base from V and 2 bases from J; junction bases left unmatched: 5. The germline V gene has CDR1 SGHRS and CDR2 YFSETQ. This CDR3 spans 16 amino acids. CDR3 region: CASSLNPGLAAYEQYF. As DNA, the CDR3 is TGCGCCAGCAGCTTGAACCCGGGACTAGCGGCCTACGAGCAGTACTTC.

V gene TRBV7-2 combines with J gene TRBJ1-1; unclear D gene. Between the trimmed V and J ends, which lost 0 bases and 1 base, there was a span of 6 bases. Germline CDR1 reads SGHTA; CDR2 reads FQGNSA. This CDR3 spans 14 amino acids. DNA of the CDR3: TGTGCCAGCAGCTTAGCAGGGAGGAACACTGAAGCTTTCTTT. It translates to CASSLAGRNTEAFF.

The gene calls are TRBV5-6 and TRBJ2-7, with a possible D match to TRBD2 (6 bases). This CDR3 is 14 amino acids long. With 1 base removed from V and 4 bases from J, the gap between germline ends came to 12 bases. Germline values: CDR1 SGHDT, CDR2 YYEEEE. CDR3 amino acids: CASSLTGGWYEQYF. CDR3 sequence (DNA): TGTGCCAGCAGCTTGACAGGAGGGTGGTACGAGCAGTACTTC.

The J gene is TRBJ2-3, the V gene TRBV6-1; D may be TRBD1 (7 bases). CDR3 length: 16 amino acids. V lost 2 bases, J lost 3 bases, and 15 bases lay in between. Germline CDR1 is MNHNS and CDR2 is SASEGT. CDR3 amino acids: CASSETAGGFTDTQYF. Written as DNA, the CDR3 is TGTGCCAGCAGTGAAACGGCAGGGGGGTTTACAGATACGCAGTATTTT.

The rearrangement joins TRBV7-9 to TRBJ2-7; possible D gene TRBD2, 5 bases. CDR1 and CDR2 (germline): SEHNR, FQNEAQ (reference sequence). Trimming took 6 bases from V and 0 from J, leaving 18 bases between them. This CDR3 region has 16 residues. In nucleotides, the CDR3 is TGTGCCAGCAGAACACGGACGGGAAATCTCTCCTACGAGCAGTACTTC. It yields the protein CASRTRTGNLSYEQYF.

This clone appeared a single time. This sequence joins TRBV7-2 and TRBJ2-1; D is unresolved. There are 14 residues in the CDR3. Per germline, CDR1 SGHTA and CDR2 FQGNSA. V lost 1 base to trimming and J lost 6 bases, with 10 bases between them. The CDR3 DNA is TGTGCCAGCAGCTTAGTTGGCCTTTTCAATGAGCAGTTCTTC. It specifies CASSLVGLFNEQFF.

The genes are TRBV4-2 and TRBJ2-7, with D perhaps TRBD1 (6 bases). This CDR3 region has 15 residues. Trimming cost V 6 bases and J 4 bases, with 19 bases left between them. Germline CDR1 is LGHNA and CDR2 is YNFKEQ. Here the CDR3 DNA reads TGTGCCAGCAGTTACGGGGACAATAAAGCATACGAGCAGTACTTC. The encoded protein is CASSYGDNKAYEQYF.

The genes are TRBV2 and TRBJ1-5; the D gene is possibly TRBD1 (6 bases). CDR1 and CDR2 from the germline V gene are SNHLY and FYNNEI. The CDR3 runs to 13 residues. Trimming stripped 4 bases from V and 7 bases from J, with 11 bases between. The CDR3 is CASSVNGGQPQHF. CDR3 coding DNA: TGTGCCAGCAGTGTTAATGGGGGCCAGCCCCAGCATTTT.

The J gene is TRBJ2-7, the V gene TRBV27, with a possible D match to TRBD1 (6 bases). CDR3 length: 14 amino acids. Germline CDR1 is MNHEY and CDR2 is SMNVEV (reference sequence). Trimming stripped 3 bases from V and 3 bases from J, with 12 bases between. This CDR3 is CASSFLPRGYEQYF. Written as DNA, the CDR3 is TGTGCCAGCAGTTTCTTACCCAGGGGCTACGAGCAGTACTTC.

This clone was counted once. The chain's CDR3 is CASRPGLFNEKLFF. In nucleotides, the CDR3 is TGTGCCAGCAGGCCGGGACTGTTTAATGAAAAACTGTTTTTT. V and J are TRBV6-1 and TRBJ1-4, with D possibly being TRBD1 (5 bases). The V and J ends lost 6 bases and 4 bases respectively, with 12 bases between them. The CDR3 covers 14 residues. Germline lookup yields CDR1 MNHNS and CDR2 SASEGT.

The CDR3 sequence: CASRTLTGDGQPQHF. CDR3 nucleotides: TGTGCCAGCAGAACCCTGACAGGGGACGGTCAGCCCCAGCATTTT. V and J are TRBV6-5 and TRBJ1-5; 8 nucleotides align to TRBD1. Germline V lookup: CDR1 MNHEY, CDR2 SVGAGI. The length of the CDR3 is 15 residues. The V segment lost 6 bases and the J segment 6 bases; nucleotides outside the gene matches: 10.

V usage is TRBV7-2 and J usage is TRBJ2-3; possible D gene TRBD2, 6 bases. V lost 1 base and J lost 1, with 9 bases in between. The germline gives CDR1 SGHTA, CDR2 FQGNSA. This CDR3 has 15 amino acids. As DNA, the CDR3 is TGTGCCAGCAGCTTAGTAGCGGCCCGCACAGATACGCAGTATTTT. It codes for CASSLVAARTDTQYF.

The chain joins TRBV14 to TRBJ1-1; D is unresolved. Trimming pared 1 base from V and 1 base from J, leaving 7 bases between. The germline V gene has CDR1 SGHDN and CDR2 FVKESK. The CDR3 is 14 amino acids. CDR3 in amino acids: CASSQGAGNTEAFF. CDR3 in DNA: TGTGCCAGCAGCCAAGGAGCAGGGAACACTGAAGCTTTCTTT.

V gene TRBV28 combines with J gene TRBJ2-1; TRBD2 agrees at 8 bases. Germline V gene data show CDR1 as MDHEN and CDR2 as SYDVKM. This CDR3 comprises 14 residues. V gave up 2 bases and J gave up 4 bases; unmatched junction bases: 1. CDR3 residues: CASSLGLAYNEQFF. For the CDR3, the DNA is TGTGCCAGCAGTTTAGGACTAGCTTACAATGAGCAGTTCTTC.